This T cell receptor beta chain emerged from a study of T-cell memory formation after mild COVID-19. Across the whole study: TCR clusters were mostly donor specific.

V was cut by 4 bases and J by 1 base, with 12 bases left in between. The CDR3 extends over 15 amino acids. Germline-derived CDR1 and CDR2 are SGHDT and YYEEEE. TCRdb reprocessed the 5' RACE reads with MiXCR, giving one entry per CDR3 protein. The table shows about 560,000 distinct CDR3 sequences, with about a sixth occurring only once. Points on this clonotype: As yet, its antigen is unknown.

Study-wide results and limits: CD4+ contracting clones were mainly CM and EM; CD8+ ones, EMRA. Pre-infection memory harbored some responding clones, suggesting cross-reactive memory joined.

The TCR was taken from an adult woman who had mild COVID-19 (a few samples of this study predate the infection). Cell type and time point are not known. V usage is TRBV5-6 and J usage is TRBJ2-1; D uncertain. The sample taken for sequencing was PBMCs or a T cell subset sorted from them (not recorded which). CDR3 coding DNA: TGTGCCAGCAGCCCGTACTATGAGTCCTACAATGAGCAGTTCTTC. Its translation: CASSPYYESYNEQFF.